Sequencing of this T cell receptor (beta chain) was carried out in a study of CD8+ T cells in alopecia areata. The CDR3 loop spans 13 amino acids. The V end lost 8 bases, the J end lost 5 bases, and 13 bases lay between the germline ends. CDR1 MNHEY and CDR2 SMNVEV come from the germline V gene (reference sequence). Reverse transcribed after extraction, RNA yielded cDNA as the sequencing template. Sequencing used immunoSEQ multiplex PCR; TCRdb keeps in-frame clones, though not all of them. This table holds 150,000 to 200,000 clones, roughly 66% found once. Whole-study findings and limits: Relative to normal scalp, lesional scalp, especially alopecia totalis/universalis, showed higher clonality.

Peripheral blood, together with lesional scalp punch biopsies, was collected from alopecia areata patients. This clone has just one count. Its antigen is undetermined. The sequence was collected from a human donor with alopecia areata. J is TRBJ2-1 and V is TRBV27; D unclear. The sequencing here drew on CD8+ T cells sorted from blood, taken at week 0. In DNA form, the CDR3 reads TGTGCCAGCTCGTACAAGGCTGACAATGAGCAGTTCTTC. This sequence encodes CASSYKADNEQFF.